This is a list of T cell receptor beta chains from one sample in a study of blood T cells in healthy people across ages. TCRdb reanalysed the 5' RACE reads using MiXCR and keeps one entry per CDR3 protein. The sample includes about 1,600,000 distinct CDR3 sequences, roughly 40% seen only once; the top ten take under 8%. Specimen: blood. The receptors derive from a woman younger than 35 in good health. The CDR3 runs from the conserved cysteine through the conserved F or W. The D gene is left open where the match is weak. Part of the rows lack a size; the others show once, few, many or a class for expanded clones.

>TRBJ1-5|TRBV6-5|-|-
CASSYSTIPGASNQPQHF
TGTGCCAGCAGTTACTCGACCATACCGGGGGCGAGCAATCAGCCCCAGCATTTT
>TRBJ2-3|TRBV7-9|-|TRBD2
CAGGLAGADTQYF
TGTGCCGGAGGACTAGCGGGGGCAGATACGCAGTATTTT
>TRBJ2-7|TRBV20-1|-|-
CSARDRDTGLTDEQYF
TGCAGTGCTAGAGATAGGGACACGGGCTTAACCGACGAGCAGTACTTC
>TRBJ2-3|TRBV5-1|-|TRBD2
CASSSSGTSASTDTQYF
TGCGCCAGCAGCTCCTCCGGGACTAGCGCCTCCACAGATACGCAGTATTTT
>TRBJ2-5|TRBV12-3/TRBV12-4|few|-
CASSFEGQQETQYF
TGTGCCAGCAGTTTCGAAGGACAGCAAGAGACCCAGTACTTC
>TRBJ2-7|TRBV27|many|-
CASSLSPTGIGEQYF
TGTGCCAGCAGTTTATCGCCTACAGGGATCGGCGAGCAGTACTTC
>TRBJ2-7|TRBV3-1|few|-
CASSPTENSYEQYF
TGTGCCAGCAGTCCGACGGAAAACTCCTACGAGCAGTACTTC
>TRBJ2-5|TRBV3-1|-|-
CASSPDWGREQYF
TGTGCCAGCAGCCCCGACTGGGGGCGAGAGCAGTACTTC
>TRBJ2-3|TRBV13|many|TRBD2
CASSWTSGNTDTQYF
TGTGCCAGCAGCTGGACTAGCGGCAACACAGATACGCAGTATTTT
>TRBJ1-6|TRBV27|-|-
CASSGGTPLHF
TGTGCCAGCAGTGGCGGGACACCCCTCCACTTT
>TRBJ2-7|TRBV20-1|few|-
CSAIPTGSPYEQYF
TGCAGTGCTATCCCCACCGGAAGTCCCTACGAGCAGTACTTC
>TRBJ1-6|TRBV3-1|few|TRBD1
CASSHGDRATLHF
TGTGCCAGCAGCCACGGAGACAGGGCAACCCTCCACTTT
>TRBJ2-3|TRBV12-3/TRBV12-4|-|-
CASSPRGDMQYF
TGTGCCAGCAGCCCACGAGGGGATATGCAGTATTTT
>TRBJ2-5|TRBV2|-|-
CASSRGFNQETQYF
TGTGCCAGCAGTCGGGGGTTTAACCAAGAGACCCAGTACTTC
>TRBJ2-1|TRBV11-1|few|-
CASSSTGWDEQFF
TGTGCCAGCAGCTCGACCGGGTGGGATGAGCAGTTCTTC
>TRBJ1-2|TRBV7-2|-|-
CASSLNLANYGYTF
TGTGCCAGCAGCTTGAACTTAGCTAACTATGGCTACACCTTC
>TRBJ2-3|TRBV7-2|once|-
CASSLAEAVSTDTQYF
TGTGCCAGCAGCTTAGCGGAGGCGGTCAGCACAGATACGCAGTATTTT
>TRBJ2-1|TRBV7-9|few|-
CASSRMTGVGSEQFF
TGTGCCAGCAGTCGTATGACGGGGGTTGGGAGTGAGCAGTTCTTC
>TRBJ1-4|TRBV12-3/TRBV12-4|few|-
CASQGNSEKLFF
TGTGCCAGCCAAGGGAATAGTGAAAAACTGTTTTTT
>TRBJ2-5|TRBV20-1|-|-
CSASRGAAYEQYF
TGCAGTGCTAGTAGGGGAGCCGCCTATGAGCAGTACTTC
>TRBJ1-1|TRBV6-2/TRBV6-3|-|-
CASTRNTVLMNTEAFF
TGTGCCAGCACCCGAAACACAGTGCTCATGAACACTGAAGCTTTCTTT
>TRBJ2-1|TRBV20-1|-|TRBD2
CSVASGSSYKEQFF
TGCAGTGTTGCTAGCGGGAGCTCCTACAAGGAGCAGTTCTTC
>TRBJ2-1|TRBV7-2|many|TRBD2
CASSLASSGGYNEQFF
TGTGCCAGCAGCTTAGCCTCTAGCGGGGGGTACAATGAGCAGTTCTTC
>TRBJ2-7|TRBV28|-|-
CASSLSYRALTYNEQYF
TGTGCCAGCAGTTTATCTTACAGGGCACTCACCTACAATGAGCAGTACTTC
>TRBJ1-1|TRBV5-1|-|TRBD1
CASSSDRALGNTEAFF
TGCGCCAGCAGCTCCGACAGGGCTTTGGGGAACACTGAAGCTTTCTTT
>TRBJ2-7|TRBV5-1|few|-
CASSFSSVGPPRSYEQYF
TGCGCCAGCAGCTTTTCATCGGTGGGACCCCCCAGGTCCTACGAGCAGTACTTC
>TRBJ1-1|TRBV12-3/TRBV12-4|once|-
CASSLQGRSEAFF
TGTGCCAGCAGTTTACAGGGGAGGTCTGAAGCTTTCTTT
>TRBJ1-3|TRBV5-1|-|-
CASSFGFWSSGNTIYF
TGCGCCAGCAGCTTCGGGTTTTGGAGCTCTGGAAACACCATATATTTT
>TRBJ2-7|TRBV29-1|few|TRBD1
CSVEGTGIYNEQYF
TGCAGCGTTGAAGGGACAGGGATCTACAATGAGCAGTACTTC
>TRBJ1-2|TRBV20-1|-|TRBD1
CSARDRGHLDYTF
TGCAGTGCTAGAGACAGGGGGCATTTGGACTACACCTTC
>TRBJ2-7|TRBV5-1|few|TRBD1
CASSSPIFPGQGADEQYF
TGCGCCAGCAGCTCCCCAATCTTTCCGGGACAGGGGGCCGACGAGCAGTACTTC
>TRBJ2-1|TRBV2|few|TRBD2
CASRPLTSGGARNEQFF
TGTGCCAGCAGGCCCCTGACTAGCGGGGGGGCAAGGAATGAGCAGTTCTTC
>TRBJ2-1|TRBV3-1|few|-
CASSLRLDNEQFF
TGTGCCAGCAGCCTTAGACTAGACAATGAGCAGTTCTTC
>TRBJ2-7|TRBV20-1|-|-
CSARGPGSSYEQYF
TGCAGTGCTAGAGGTCCAGGGTCTTCCTACGAGCAGTACTTC
>TRBJ1-5|TRBV20-1|-|-
CSARDANQPQHF
TGCAGTGCTAGAGACGCCAATCAGCCCCAGCATTTT
>TRBJ2-3|TRBV7-2|-|TRBD2
CASSLVGTSGTRGITDTQYF
TGTGCCAGCAGCTTAGTGGGGACTAGCGGGACGAGAGGGATAACAGATACGCAGTATTTT
>TRBJ2-1|TRBV7-9|few|-
CASSLGRVQYNEQFF
TGTGCCAGCAGCTTAGGCCGGGTTCAATACAATGAGCAGTTCTTC
>TRBJ2-1|TRBV6-5|-|TRBD2
CASRGLAGEYNEQFF
TGTGCCAGCAGGGGACTAGCGGGGGAATACAATGAGCAGTTCTTC
>TRBJ1-2|TRBV28|-|TRBD1
CASSGDRRGYTF
TGTGCCAGCAGTGGGGACAGACGAGGCTACACCTTC
>TRBJ2-3|TRBV5-1|-|-
CASSFTKVADAQYF
TGCGCCAGCAGCTTTACGAAGGTGGCAGATGCGCAGTATTTT
>TRBJ2-5|TRBV13|-|-
CASSPKGRDKETQYF
TGTGCCAGCAGCCCAAAGGGCCGGGACAAAGAGACCCAGTACTTC
>TRBJ1-2|TRBV15|-|TRBD1
CVTSLDLAGTGDYGYTF
TGTGTCACCAGCCTTGATTTGGCCGGGACAGGAGACTATGGCTACACCTTC
>TRBJ2-7|TRBV20-1|-|-
CSASPPFNEQYF
TGCAGTGCTAGCCCTCCGTTCAATGAGCAGTACTTC
>TRBJ1-1|TRBV29-1|-|TRBD1
CSVDYGQGLLSTEAFF
TGCAGCGTTGACTACGGACAGGGGCTTCTTTCCACTGAAGCTTTCTTT